Listed below are T cell receptor beta chains from one sample, sequenced in a study of T cell responses to AZD1222 COVID-19 vaccine. The data were produced by immunoSEQ multiplex PCR, yet TCRdb's version contains in-frame clones alone and is incomplete. The sample yields 130,000 or so clones, 90% seen once. The source material was peripheral blood, sampled on day 0 of AZD1222 vaccination. These TCRs come from an adult in good health. CDR3s include the opening cysteine and the closing phenylalanine or tryptophan. A D gene is named only where the DNA matches it firmly. Size tells how often a clone was seen (once, few, many) or the class of an expanded clone, and some rows leave it out.

19 TRBJ1-5 . TRBV15 . CATSRVVGVVAYSNQPQHF TGTGCCACCAGCAGAGTGGTCGGAGTCGTTGCTTATAGCAATCAGCCCCAGCATTTT
12 TRBJ2-5 TRBD1 TRBV5-1 . CATGTDQETQYF TGCGCCACCGGGACAGACCAAGAGACCCAGTACTTC
15 TRBJ1-3 . TRBV29-1 . CSVAPRGPSGNTIYF TGCAGCGTTGCCCCCCGGGGCCCCTCTGGAAACACCATATATTTT
15 TRBJ1-1 . TRBV11-2 . CASSLDGQMNTEAFF TGTGCCAGCAGCCTAGACGGACAGATGAACACTGAAGCTTTCTTT
19 TRBJ1-5 TRBD1 TRBV19 . CASRHPAGQGLTGNQPQHF TGTGCCAGTAGACACCCGGCGGGACAGGGCCTGACAGGCAATCAGCCCCAGCATTTT
12 TRBJ2-1 . TRBV30 once CAWSEGRGEQFF TGTGCCTGGAGTGAAGGCCGGGGGGAGCAGTTCTTC
15 TRBJ1-1 . TRBV27 . CASSAVLLTYAEAFF TGTGCCAGCAGCGCAGTACTCTTAACCTACGCTGAAGCTTTCTTT
15 TRBJ1-5 . TRBV3-1/TRBV3-2 . CASSQDMGSNQPQHF TGTGCCAGCAGCCAAGATATGGGCAGCAATCAGCCCCAGCATTTT
14 TRBJ1-1 . TRBV4-3 . CASSQIGQRGEAFF TGCGCCAGCAGCCAGATAGGACAGAGGGGTGAAGCTTTCTTT
14 TRBJ2-3 . TRBV4-3 . CASSPPDRTDTQYF TGCGCCAGCAGCCCGCCGGACAGAACAGATACGCAGTATTTT
15 TRBJ1-3 . TRBV21-1 . CASSKYEGTGNTIYF TGTGCCAGCAGCAAATACGAGGGGACTGGAAACACCATATATTTT
10 TRBJ1-4 TRBD1 TRBV20-1 . CSAPGQGPLF TGCAGTGCTCCGGGACAGGGTCCCCTTTTT
15 TRBJ2-1 . TRBV27 few CASSVGVNSYNEQFF TGTGCCAGCTCCGTCGGAGTTAACTCCTACAATGAGCAGTTCTTC
16 TRBJ1-5 . TRBV10-3 . CAISLGAPESNQPQHF TGTGCCATCAGCCTGGGGGCCCCCGAGAGCAATCAGCCCCAGCATTTT
17 TRBJ1-6 TRBD1 TRBV4-3 . CASSPKTTGGRDSPLHF TGCGCCAGCAGCCCCAAAACGACAGGGGGCAGGGATTCACCCCTCCACTTT
17 TRBJ2-2 . TRBV4-2 . CASSQMLQSANTGELFF TGTGCCAGCAGCCAAATGCTCCAGAGCGCGAACACCGGGGAGCTGTTTTTT
17 TRBJ1-3 TRBD1 TRBV7-8 . CASSSRGQGSSGNTIYF TGTGCCAGCAGCTCTAGGGGACAGGGAAGCTCTGGAAACACCATATATTTT
15 TRBJ2-5 . TRBV6-2/TRBV6-3 few CASSPGVGDQETQYF TGTGCCAGCAGTCCAGGGGTAGGGGACCAAGAGACCCAGTACTTC
18 TRBJ2-1 TRBD2 TRBV2 . CASLYEGGAGAIYNEQFF TGTGCCAGCCTCTACGAAGGGGGAGCGGGAGCGATTTACAATGAGCAGTTCTTC
14 TRBJ2-4 TRBD2 TRBV7-2 . CASSSSGGVDIQYF TGTGCCAGCAGCTCCAGCGGGGGGGTGGACATTCAGTACTTC
14 TRBJ1-2 . TRBV5-1 . CASSLLPTAYGYTF TGCGCCAGCAGCTTACTTCCGACGGCATATGGCTACACCTTC
16 TRBJ2-1 . TRBV4-1 . CASSPQLQVTYNEQFF TGCGCCAGCAGCCCCCAATTACAAGTCACCTACAATGAGCAGTTCTTC
17 TRBJ2-7 . TRBV12-5 . CASGLGTMTESSYEQYF TGTGCTAGTGGTTTGGGAACGATGACAGAGAGCTCCTACGAGCAGTACTTC
15 TRBJ2-7 . TRBV5-3 . CARSPDPSGPYEQYF TGTGCCAGAAGCCCTGACCCCAGCGGTCCCTACGAGCAGTACTTC
14 TRBJ2-3 . TRBV7-9 . CASSITQSTDTQYF TGTGCCAGCAGCATAACTCAAAGCACAGATACGCAGTATTTT
14 TRBJ2-7 TRBD2 TRBV6-1 . CASSDLAGGYEQYF TGTGCCAGCAGTGACCTAGCGGGAGGATACGAGCAGTACTTC
16 TRBJ1-2 . TRBV27 . CASSLLWGEDSYGYTF TGTGCCAGCAGTTTATTATGGGGGGAAGATAGCTATGGCTACACCTTC
18 TRBJ2-7 TRBD2 TRBV4-1 . CASSQDPPTSGGSYEQYF TGCGCCAGCAGCCAAGATCCCCCCACTAGCGGGGGCTCCTACGAGCAGTACTTC
15 TRBJ1-5 TRBD1 TRBV19 . CASRETGARNQPQHF TGTGCCAGCAGGGAGACAGGGGCCCGCAATCAGCCCCAGCATTTT
15 TRBJ2-5 TRBD1 TRBV27 . CASSLSRDRGRTQYF TGTGCCAGCAGTTTATCCCGGGACAGGGGCCGGACCCAGTACTTC
16 TRBJ2-3 TRBD2 TRBV5-4 . CASTLGGLAGSDTQYF TGTGCCAGCACCCTGGGGGGACTAGCGGGTTCAGATACGCAGTATTTT
16 TRBJ1-6 TRBD1 TRBV18 . CASSAGLTGTNSPLHF TGTGCCAGCTCAGCAGGCCTGACAGGGACAAATTCACCCCTCCACTTT
15 TRBJ2-7 TRBD1 TRBV29-1 . CSGRDRGSLGYEQYF TGCAGCGGTCGGGACAGGGGAAGTCTGGGCTACGAGCAGTACTTC
13 TRBJ1-2 TRBD1 TRBV19 . CASTDRGWDGYTF TGTGCCAGTACCGACAGGGGTTGGGATGGCTACACCTTC
15 TRBJ2-3 . TRBV24-1 . CATSEQTGMSDTQYF TGTGCCACCAGTGAACAGACAGGCATGTCAGATACGCAGTATTTT
15 TRBJ2-1 . TRBV9 . CASTGGGFEYNEQFF TGTGCCAGCACCGGTGGGGGTTTCGAGTACAATGAGCAGTTCTTC
15 TRBJ1-1 TRBD1 TRBV11-1 . CASSFPTGTNTEAFF TGTGCCAGCAGCTTCCCGACAGGGACGAACACTGAAGCTTTCTTT
15 TRBJ2-1 TRBD2 TRBV10-3 . CAIRGAQRENNEQFF TGTGCCATCAGGGGGGCCCAGCGGGAGAACAATGAGCAGTTCTTC
15 TRBJ1-1 . TRBV7-9 . CASNRGDRLNTEAFF TGTGCCAGCAATAGGGGGGACCGCCTGAACACTGAAGCTTTCTTT
17 TRBJ1-5 TRBD1 TRBV11-2 . CASSFPRQGGSNQPQHF TGTGCCAGCAGCTTCCCCCGACAGGGTGGTAGCAATCAGCCCCAGCATTTT
11 TRBJ2-7 . TRBV12-3/TRBV12-4 . CASSLYYEQYF TGTGCCAGCAGTTTATACTACGAGCAGTACTTC
16 TRBJ1-4 TRBD1 TRBV14 . CASSQDLPSGGEKLFF TGTGCCAGCAGCCAAGATCTCCCGTCAGGGGGTGAAAAACTGTTTTTT
13 TRBJ2-7 TRBD1 TRBV27 few CASSDRVHYEQYF TGTGCCAGCAGTGACAGGGTCCACTACGAGCAGTACTTC
11 TRBJ2-6 . TRBV30 . CAGARANVLTF TGTGCCGGGGCCCGGGCCAACGTCCTGACTTTC
13 TRBJ1-5 . TRBV4-2 . CASSQDQVQPQHF TGTGCCAGCAGCCAAGATCAGGTTCAGCCCCAGCATTTT
13 TRBJ1-5 . TRBV21-1 . CARRTGRNQPQHF TGTGCCCGTCGGACAGGCCGCAATCAGCCCCAGCATTTT
15 TRBJ1-4 . TRBV15 . CATRSGPATNEKLFF TGTGCCACCAGGTCGGGGCCTGCAACTAATGAAAAACTGTTTTTT
15 TRBJ1-1 . TRBV19 . CASSIGNVGNTEAFF TGTGCCAGTAGTATTGGGAATGTGGGGAACACTGAAGCTTTCTTT
14 TRBJ1-4 . TRBV18 . CASSHSAQKEKLFF TGTGCCAGCTCACATTCCGCTCAAAAGGAAAAACTGTTTTTT